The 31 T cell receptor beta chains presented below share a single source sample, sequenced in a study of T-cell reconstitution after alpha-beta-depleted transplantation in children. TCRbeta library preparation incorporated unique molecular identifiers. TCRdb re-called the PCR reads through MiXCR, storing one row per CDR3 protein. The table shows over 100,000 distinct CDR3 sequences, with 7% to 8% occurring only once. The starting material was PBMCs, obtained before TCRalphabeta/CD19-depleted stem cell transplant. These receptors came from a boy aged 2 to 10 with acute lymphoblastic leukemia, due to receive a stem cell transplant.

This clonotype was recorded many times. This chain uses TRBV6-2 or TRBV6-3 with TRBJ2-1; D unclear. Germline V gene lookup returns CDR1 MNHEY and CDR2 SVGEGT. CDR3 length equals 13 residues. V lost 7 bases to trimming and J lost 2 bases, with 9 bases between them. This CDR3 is CASTLVAYNEQFF. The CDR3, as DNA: TGTGCCAGCACCCTAGTGGCCTACAATGAGCAGTTCTTC.

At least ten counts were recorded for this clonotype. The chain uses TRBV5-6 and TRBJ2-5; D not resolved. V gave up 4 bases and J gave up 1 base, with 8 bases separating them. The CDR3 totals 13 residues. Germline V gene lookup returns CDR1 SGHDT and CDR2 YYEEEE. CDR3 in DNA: TGTGCCAGCAGCCCGGACGTCCAAGAGACCCAGTACTTC. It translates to CASSPDVQETQYF.

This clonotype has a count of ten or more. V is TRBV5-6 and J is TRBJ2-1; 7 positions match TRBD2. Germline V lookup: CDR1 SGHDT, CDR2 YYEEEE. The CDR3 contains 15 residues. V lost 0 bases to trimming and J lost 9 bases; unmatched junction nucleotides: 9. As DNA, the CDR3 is TGTGCCAGCAGCTTGGCCGGAACGGGGGGTGCTGAGCAGTTCTTC. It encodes CASSLAGTGGAEQFF. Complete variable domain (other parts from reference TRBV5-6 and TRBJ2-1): DAGVTQSPTHLIKTRGQQVTLRCSPKSGHDTVSWYQQALGQGPQFIFQYYEEEERQRGNFPDRFSGHQFPNYSSELNVNALLLGDSALYLCASSLAGTGGAEQFFGPGTRLTVL.

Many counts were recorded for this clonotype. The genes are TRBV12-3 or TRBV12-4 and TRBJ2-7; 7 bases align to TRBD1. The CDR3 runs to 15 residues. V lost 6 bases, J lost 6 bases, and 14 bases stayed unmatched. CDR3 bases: TGTGCCAGCAGCCAAGGGGGCTTTGGGGTACGCGAGCAGTACTTC. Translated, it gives CASSQGGFGVREQYF.

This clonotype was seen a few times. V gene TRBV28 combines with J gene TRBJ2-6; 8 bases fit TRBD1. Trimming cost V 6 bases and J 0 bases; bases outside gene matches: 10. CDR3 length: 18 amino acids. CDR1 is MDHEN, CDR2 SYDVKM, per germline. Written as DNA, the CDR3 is TGTGCCAGCAGAACTACCGGGACAGGAGTCTCTGGGGCCAACGTCCTGACTTTC. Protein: CASRTTGTGVSGANVLTF. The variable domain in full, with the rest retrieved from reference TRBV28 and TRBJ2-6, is DVKVTQSSRYLVKRTGEKVFLECVQDMDHENMFWYRQDPGLGLRLIYFSYDVKMKEKGDIPEGYSVSREKKERFSLILESASTNQTSMYLCASRTTGTGVSGANVLTFGAGSRLTVL.

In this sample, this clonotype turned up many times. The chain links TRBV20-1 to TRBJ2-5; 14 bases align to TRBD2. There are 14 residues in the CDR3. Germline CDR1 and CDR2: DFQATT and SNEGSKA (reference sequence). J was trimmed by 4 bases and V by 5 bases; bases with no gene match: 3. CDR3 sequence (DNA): TGCAGTGCTGAGACTAGCGGGGGGGCAGAGACCCAGTACTTC. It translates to CSAETSGGAETQYF.

DNA of the CDR3: TGTGCCAGCAGCTCCTTGTCCTACTCCCGGACTAGCGGGCGAACCTACAATGAGCAGTTCTTC. Protein product: CASSSLSYSRTSGRTYNEQFF. The rearrangement joins TRBV7-2 to TRBJ2-1, with 11 bases fitting TRBD2. CDR3 size: 21 residues. Looked up from germline, CDR1 is SGHTA and CDR2 is FQGNSA. V lost 4 bases to trimming and J lost 2 bases; unmatched junction nucleotides: 19.

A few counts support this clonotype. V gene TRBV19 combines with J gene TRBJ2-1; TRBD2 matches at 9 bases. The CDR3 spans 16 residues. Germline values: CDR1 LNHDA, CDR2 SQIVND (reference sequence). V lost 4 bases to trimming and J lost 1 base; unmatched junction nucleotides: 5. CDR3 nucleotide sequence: TGTGCCAGTAGTAGCGGGGGGGCCGGGTCCTACAATGAGCAGTTCTTC. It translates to CASSSGGAGSYNEQFF.

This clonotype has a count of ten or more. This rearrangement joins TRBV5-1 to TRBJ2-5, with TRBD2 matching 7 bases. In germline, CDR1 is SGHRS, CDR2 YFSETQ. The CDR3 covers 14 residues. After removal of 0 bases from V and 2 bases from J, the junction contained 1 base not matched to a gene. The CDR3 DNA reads TGCGCCAGCAGCTTGGTGGGGGGGCAAGAGACCCAGTACTTC. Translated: CASSLVGGQETQYF.

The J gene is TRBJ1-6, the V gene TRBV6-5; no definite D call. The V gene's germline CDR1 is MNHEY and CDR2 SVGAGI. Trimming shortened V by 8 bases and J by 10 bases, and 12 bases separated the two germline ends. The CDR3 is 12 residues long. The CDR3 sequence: CASHGPRSPLHF. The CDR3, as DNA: TGTGCCAGCCACGGTCCAAGGTCACCCCTCCACTTT.

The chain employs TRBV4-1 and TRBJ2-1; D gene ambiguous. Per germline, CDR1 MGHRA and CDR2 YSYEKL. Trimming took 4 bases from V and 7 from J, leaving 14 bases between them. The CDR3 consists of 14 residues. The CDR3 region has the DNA TGCGCCAGCAGCCCGCGCCAAGATGAGAATGAGCAGTTCTTC. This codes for CASSPRQDENEQFF.

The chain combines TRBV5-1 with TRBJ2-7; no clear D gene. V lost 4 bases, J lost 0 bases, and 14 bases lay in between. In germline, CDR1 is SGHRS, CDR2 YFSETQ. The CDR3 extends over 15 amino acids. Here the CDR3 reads CASSLNTADSYEQYF. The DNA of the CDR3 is TGCGCCAGCAGCCTAAACACAGCCGACTCCTACGAGCAGTACTTC.

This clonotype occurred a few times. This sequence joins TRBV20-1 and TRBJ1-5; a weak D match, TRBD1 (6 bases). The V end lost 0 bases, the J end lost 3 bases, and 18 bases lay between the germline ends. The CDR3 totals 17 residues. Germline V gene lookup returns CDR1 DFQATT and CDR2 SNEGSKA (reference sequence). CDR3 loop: CSARDLGETGYNQPQHF. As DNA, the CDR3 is TGCAGTGCTAGAGATTTGGGGGAAACAGGGTACAATCAGCCCCAGCATTTT.

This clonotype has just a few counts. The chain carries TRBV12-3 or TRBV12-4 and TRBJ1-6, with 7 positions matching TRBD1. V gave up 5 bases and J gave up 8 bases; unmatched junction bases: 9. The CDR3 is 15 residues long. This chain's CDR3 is CASSPSTGRDSPLHF. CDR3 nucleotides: TGTGCCAGCAGTCCCTCGACAGGGAGGGATTCACCCCTCCACTTT.

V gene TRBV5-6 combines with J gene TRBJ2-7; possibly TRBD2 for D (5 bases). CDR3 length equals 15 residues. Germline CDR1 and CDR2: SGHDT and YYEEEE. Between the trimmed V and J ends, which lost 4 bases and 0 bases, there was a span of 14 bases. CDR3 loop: CASSPGLTSSYEQYF. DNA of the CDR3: TGTGCCAGCAGCCCTGGACTTACGAGCTCCTACGAGCAGTACTTC.

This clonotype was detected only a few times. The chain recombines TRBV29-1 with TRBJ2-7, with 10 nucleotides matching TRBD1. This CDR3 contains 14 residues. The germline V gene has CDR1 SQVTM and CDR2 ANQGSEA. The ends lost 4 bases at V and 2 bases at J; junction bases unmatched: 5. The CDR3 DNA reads TGCAGCGTTGTTCGGGACAGGGGTACCTACGAGCAGTACTTC. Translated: CSVVRDRGTYEQYF.

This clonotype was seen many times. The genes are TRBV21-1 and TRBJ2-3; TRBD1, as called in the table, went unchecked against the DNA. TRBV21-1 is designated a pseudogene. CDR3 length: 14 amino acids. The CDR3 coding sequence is TGTGCCAGCAGCAAGTTAACAGGGGAAGATACGCAGTATTTT. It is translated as CASSKLTGEDTQYF.

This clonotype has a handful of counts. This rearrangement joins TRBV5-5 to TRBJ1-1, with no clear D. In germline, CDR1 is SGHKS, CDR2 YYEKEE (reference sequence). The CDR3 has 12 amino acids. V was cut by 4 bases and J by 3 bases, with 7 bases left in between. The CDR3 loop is CASSLADTEAFF. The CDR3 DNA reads TGTGCCAGCAGCCTTGCCGACACTGAAGCTTTCTTT.

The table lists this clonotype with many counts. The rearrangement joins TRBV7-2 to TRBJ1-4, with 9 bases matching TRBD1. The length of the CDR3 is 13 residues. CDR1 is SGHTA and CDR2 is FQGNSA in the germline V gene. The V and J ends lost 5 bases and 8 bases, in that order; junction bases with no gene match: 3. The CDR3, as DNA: TGTGCCAGCAGCGCGACAGGGGGGGAAAAACTGTTTTTT. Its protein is CASSATGGEKLFF.

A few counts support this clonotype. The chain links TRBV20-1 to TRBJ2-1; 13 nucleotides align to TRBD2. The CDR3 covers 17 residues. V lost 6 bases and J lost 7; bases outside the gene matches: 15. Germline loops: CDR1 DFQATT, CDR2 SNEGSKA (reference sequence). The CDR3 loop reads CSARVLAGGPISNEQFF. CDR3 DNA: TGCAGTGCGAGGGTACTAGCGGGGGGGCCCATATCGAATGAGCAGTTCTTC.

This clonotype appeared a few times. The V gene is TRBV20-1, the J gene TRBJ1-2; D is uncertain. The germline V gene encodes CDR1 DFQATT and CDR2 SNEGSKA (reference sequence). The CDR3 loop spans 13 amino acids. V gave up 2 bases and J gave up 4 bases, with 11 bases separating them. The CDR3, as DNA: TGCAGTGCTAGAATGGGGTTACTCTATGGCTACACCTTC. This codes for CSARMGLLYGYTF.

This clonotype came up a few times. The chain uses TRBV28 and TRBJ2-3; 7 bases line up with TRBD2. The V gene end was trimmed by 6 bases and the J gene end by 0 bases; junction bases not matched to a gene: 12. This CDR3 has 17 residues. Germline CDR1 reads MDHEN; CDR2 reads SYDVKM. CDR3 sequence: CASSLMAAGASTDTQYF. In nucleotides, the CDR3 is TGTGCCAGCAGCCTTATGGCGGCGGGAGCTAGCACAGATACGCAGTATTTT. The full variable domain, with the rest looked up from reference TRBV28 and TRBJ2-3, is DVKVTQSSRYLVKRTGEKVFLECVQDMDHENMFWYRQDPGLGLRLIYFSYDVKMKEKGDIPEGYSVSREKKERFSLILESASTNQTSMYLCASSLMAAGASTDTQYFGPGTRLTVL.

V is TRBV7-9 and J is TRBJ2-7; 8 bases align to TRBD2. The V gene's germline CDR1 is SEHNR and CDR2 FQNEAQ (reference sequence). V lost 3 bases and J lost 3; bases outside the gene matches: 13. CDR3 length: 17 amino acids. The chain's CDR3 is CASSLKGTGTRDYEQYF. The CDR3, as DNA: TGTGCCAGCAGCTTGAAGGGGACCGGGACTAGAGACTACGAGCAGTACTTC.

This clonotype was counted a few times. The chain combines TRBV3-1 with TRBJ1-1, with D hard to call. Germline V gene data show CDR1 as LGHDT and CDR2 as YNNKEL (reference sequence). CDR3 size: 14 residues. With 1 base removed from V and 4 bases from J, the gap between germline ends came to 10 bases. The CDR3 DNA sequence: TGTGCCAGCAGCCAAGCCCGGGCCCCCACTGAAGCTTTCTTT. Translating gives CASSQARAPTEAFF. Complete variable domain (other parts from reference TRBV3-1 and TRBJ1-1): DTAVSQTPKYLVTQMGNDKSIKCEQNLGHDTMYWYKQDSKKFLKIMFSYNNKELIINETVPNRFSPKSPDKAHLNLHINSLELGDSAVYFCASSQARAPTEAFFGQGTRLTVV.

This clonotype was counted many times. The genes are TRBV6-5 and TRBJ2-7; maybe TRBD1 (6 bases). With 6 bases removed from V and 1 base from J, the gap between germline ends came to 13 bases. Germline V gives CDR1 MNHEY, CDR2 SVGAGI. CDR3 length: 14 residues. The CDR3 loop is CASSYRENSYEQYF. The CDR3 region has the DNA TGTGCCAGCAGCTACAGGGAAAATTCCTACGAGCAGTACTTC.

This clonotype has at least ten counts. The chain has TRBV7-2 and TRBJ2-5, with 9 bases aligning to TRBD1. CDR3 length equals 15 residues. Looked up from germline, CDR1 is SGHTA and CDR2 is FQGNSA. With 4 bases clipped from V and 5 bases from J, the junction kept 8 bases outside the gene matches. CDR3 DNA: TGTGCCAGCAGCTACACCGGGACAGGGATGGAGACCCAGTACTTC. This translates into CASSYTGTGMETQYF.

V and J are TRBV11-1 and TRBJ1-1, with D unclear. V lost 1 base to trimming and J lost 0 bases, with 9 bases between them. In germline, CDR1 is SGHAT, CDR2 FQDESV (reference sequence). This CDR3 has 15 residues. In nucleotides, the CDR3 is TGTGCCAGCAGCTTAGGGGGAGGGCTGAACACTGAAGCTTTCTTT. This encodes CASSLGGGLNTEAFF.

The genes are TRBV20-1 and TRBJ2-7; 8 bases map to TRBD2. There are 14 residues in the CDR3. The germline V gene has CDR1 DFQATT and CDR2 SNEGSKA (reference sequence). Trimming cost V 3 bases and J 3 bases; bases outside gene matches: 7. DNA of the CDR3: TGCAGTGCTAGGGCGGGGGGACGAGACTACGAGCAGTACTTC. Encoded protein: CSARAGGRDYEQYF.

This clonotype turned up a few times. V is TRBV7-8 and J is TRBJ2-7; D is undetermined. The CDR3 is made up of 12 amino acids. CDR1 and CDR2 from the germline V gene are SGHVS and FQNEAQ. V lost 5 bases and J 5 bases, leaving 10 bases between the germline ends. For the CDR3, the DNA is TGTGCCAGCAGCGCCAGAGGCCACGAGCAGTACTTC. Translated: CASSARGHEQYF.

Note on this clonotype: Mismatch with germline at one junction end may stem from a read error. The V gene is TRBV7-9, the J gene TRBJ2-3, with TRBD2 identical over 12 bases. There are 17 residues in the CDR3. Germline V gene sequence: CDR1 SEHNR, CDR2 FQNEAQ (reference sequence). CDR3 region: CASSTLTSGGATDTRYF. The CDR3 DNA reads TGTGCCAGCAGCACACTGACTAGCGGGGGAGCCACAGATACGCGGTATTTT.

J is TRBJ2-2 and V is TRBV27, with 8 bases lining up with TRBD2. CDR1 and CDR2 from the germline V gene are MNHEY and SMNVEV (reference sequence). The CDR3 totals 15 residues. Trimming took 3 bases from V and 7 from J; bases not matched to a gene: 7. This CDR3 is CASSFDGGGIGELFF. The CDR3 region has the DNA TGTGCCAGCAGTTTCGACGGGGGGGGAATCGGGGAGCTGTTTTTT.